Sequencing of this T cell receptor (beta chain) was carried out in a study of cytomegalovirus exposure and HLA in healthy donors. Study conclusions and caveats: It was shown in a later analysis that HLA-associated TCR beta chains were more clonally expanded than other, equally common chains.

With respect to this clone: Its antigen is not known. A read error may produce the germline difference seen at one junction end.

PCR amplification relied on 60 Vbeta primers (plus 13 Jbeta primers). TCRdb's table, derived via immunoSEQ multiplex PCR, lists solely in-frame clones and lacks some. The table lists some 120,000 clones, approximately 80% of them singletons. There are 11 residues in the CDR3. Germline CDR1 SEHNR, CDR2 FQNEAQ (reference sequence). Input material: PBMCs. V usage is TRBV7-9 and J usage is TRBJ1-4; D remains unclear. This sequence originates from a man in his forties or fifties in good health and CMV-seropositive. CDR3 amino acids: CSSSQNEKLFF. CDR3 bases: TGTTCCAGCAGCCAGAATGAAAAACTGTTTTTT.